A single sample gave rise to the 12 T cell receptor beta chains below, sequenced in a study of T cells in Graves' hyperthyroidism and ophthalmopathy. Amplification of TCR beta CDR3 regions used RNA as the template. The HTBI primer set drove a first-round RT-PCR of the TCR CDR3. MiXCR, run by TCRdb on the multiplex PCR reads, gives a single entry per CDR3 protein. The sample contains more than 500,000 distinct CDR3 sequences, around 42% of which appear only once. Specimen: peripheral blood or thyroid tissue (not recorded which). Every receptor here comes from an adult woman with Graves' disease, either hyperthyroidism or ophthalmopathy (not recorded which).

This clonotype was picked up a small number of times. The genes are TRBV10-3 and TRBJ2-5, with D possibly being TRBD1 or TRBD2 (5 bases each). Looked up from germline, CDR1 is ENHRY and CDR2 is SYGVKD. The CDR3 spans 15 residues. The V and J ends lost 2 bases and 1 base respectively, with 11 bases between them. The CDR3 DNA is TGTGCCATCAGTGAGGAGGGGATGATCCAAGAGACCCAGTACTTC. Protein: CAISEEGMIQETQYF.

This clonotype was counted many times. The V and J genes are TRBV6-6 and TRBJ2-5; 9 bases fit TRBD2. Germline V CDR1 and CDR2: MNHNY, SVGAGI (reference sequence). V lost 6 bases to trimming and J lost 4 bases; unmatched junction nucleotides: 9. The CDR3 is 15 residues long. Written as DNA, the CDR3 is TGTGCCAGCAGACGACTCGCGGGAGGGCGAGAGACCCAGTACTTC. It yields the protein CASRRLAGGRETQYF.

In its sample, this clonotype was seen many times. The chain recombines TRBV5-1 with TRBJ2-5; weak D call: TRBD1 (6 bases). The CDR3 runs 16 residues. Germline assignment: CDR1 SGHRS and CDR2 YFSETQ. Deletions cut 0 bases from V and 4 bases from J, with 16 bases between. The CDR3 reads CASSLGLAGDGETQYF. CDR3 coding DNA: TGCGCCAGCAGCTTGGGACTCGCAGGGGACGGAGAGACCCAGTACTTC.

The rearrangement uses TRBV7-6 and TRBJ1-4; D is uncertain. Trimming removed 6 bases from V and 4 bases from J, with 9 bases in between. Germline CDR1 SGHVS, CDR2 FNYEAQ. This CDR3 has 13 residues. CDR3 amino acids: CASRRGLNEKLFF. The DNA of the CDR3 is TGTGCCAGCAGACGAGGACTTAATGAAAAACTGTTTTTT.

V usage is TRBV9 and J usage is TRBJ2-6; 8 bases match TRBD2. This CDR3 is 17 amino acids long. Germline V gene data show CDR1 as SGDLS and CDR2 as YYNGEE. V was clipped by 3 bases and J by 3 bases; unmatched bases: 8. CDR3 coding DNA: TGTGCCAGCAGCGCGGGGGGGTCCCACTATGGGGCCAACGTCCTGACTTTC. Its protein is CASSAGGSHYGANVLTF.

This clonotype occurred a few times. J is TRBJ2-7 and V is TRBV20-1; 12 positions match TRBD2. The germline V gene has CDR1 DFQATT and CDR2 SNEGSKA (reference sequence). J lost 2 bases, V lost 3 bases, and 2 bases had no gene match. The CDR3 loop spans 14 amino acids. The CDR3 nucleotides are TGCAGTGCTAGTCGACTAGCGGGAGCCTACGAGCAGTACTTC. This codes for CSASRLAGAYEQYF.

This rearrangement joins TRBV24-1 to TRBJ2-6; no firm D call. V gave up 10 bases and J gave up 4 bases, with 4 bases separating them. The CDR3 is 11 amino acids. CDR1 KGHDR and CDR2 SFDVKD come from the germline V gene. The CDR3 here is CATQGANVLTF. The CDR3 DNA sequence: TGTGCCACGCAAGGGGCCAACGTCCTGACTTTC.

In its sample, this clonotype was seen a few times. The chain uses TRBV7-3 and TRBJ2-2, with D possibly being TRBD2 (5 bases). This CDR3 has 17 amino acids. V shed 5 bases and J shed 8 bases, with 24 bases lying between them. Germline loops: CDR1 SGHTA, CDR2 FQGTGA. The CDR3 is CASSQGSSKFVQGELFF. CDR3 coding DNA: TGTGCCAGCAGCCAAGGGTCTAGCAAATTCGTTCAAGGGGAGCTGTTTTTT.

The chain carries TRBV6-5 and TRBJ2-2, with 8 bases matching TRBD1. CDR1 is MNHEY, CDR2 SVGAGI, per germline. Trimming took 7 bases from V and 7 from J; bases not matched to a gene: 11. This CDR3 has 15 amino acids. The CDR3 sequence is CASKPPRGLGGELFF. CDR3 nucleotides: TGTGCCAGCAAACCCCCCAGGGGGCTGGGCGGGGAGCTGTTTTTT.

The chain recombines TRBV7-2 with TRBJ2-5, with TRBD2 matching over 12 bases. Unmatched junction bases numbered 8, after V lost 5 bases and J lost 10 bases. The CDR3 contains 14 residues. The V gene's germline CDR1 is SGHTA and CDR2 FQGNSA. The CDR3 is CASSLGTSGWDQYF. The CDR3 nucleotides read TGTGCCAGCAGCCTCGGGACTAGCGGGTGGGACCAGTACTTC. Together with reference TRBV7-2 and TRBJ2-5, the CDR3 gives the full variable domain: GAGVSQSPSNKVTEKGKDVELRCDPISGHTALYWYRQSLGQGLEFLIYFQGNSAPDKSGLPSDRFSAERTGGSVSTLTIQRTQQEDSAVYLCASSLGTSGWDQYFGPGTRLLVL.

As regards this clonotype: The CDR3 does not end in the conserved phenylalanine or tryptophan, so this is likely a read error. No DNA is shown, since the ends of the CDR3 on it are uncertain; the CDR3 is the one TCRdb lists. This chain connects TRBV12-3 or TRBV12-4 to TRBJ2-6. The CDR3 totals 8 residues, both ends included. This CDR3 is CASSPFNS.

Many counts were recorded for this clonotype. The rearrangement uses TRBV4-1 and TRBJ2-5; D is uncertain. CDR1 and CDR2 from the germline V gene are MGHRA and YSYEKL. Between the trimmed V and J ends, which lost 1 base and 7 bases, there was a span of 10 bases. This CDR3 has 13 residues. CDR3 bases: TGCGCCAGCAGCCAAGCCTTTTCGGGGACCCAGTACTTC. This codes for CASSQAFSGTQYF.